This is a list of T cell receptor beta chains from one sample in a study of T cells in Graves' hyperthyroidism and ophthalmopathy. TCRdb fed the multiplex PCR reads into MiXCR, producing one record per CDR3 protein. The table shows approximately 600,000 distinct CDR3 sequences, with around 20% occurring only once. The sequenced sample consisted of blood. These TCRs come from a man aged 25 to 40 with Graves' ophthalmopathy. Both conserved end residues are part of each CDR3. The order of the fields is J gene, clone size, V gene, D gene, CDR3 DNA, CDR3 protein. The D gene is left open where the match is weak. Expanded clones get a size class; other rows say once, few or many, or leave the size out.

>TRBJ2-7|many|TRBV28|-
TGTGCCAGCAGTTTCGAGACCTACGAGCAGTACTTC
CASSFETYEQYF
>TRBJ2-3|-|TRBV11-2|TRBD2
TGTGCCAGCAGCCAAGGGACTAGCTTTGGAGATACGCAGTATTTT
CASSQGTSFGDTQYF
>TRBJ1-2|few|TRBV27|-
TGTGCCAGCAGTTCAGGGACAAATGGCTACACCTTC
CASSSGTNGYTF
>TRBJ2-3|-|TRBV28|TRBD2
TGTGCCAGCAGTTTTTCGACTAGCGGTGGCACAGATACGCAGTATTTT
CASSFSTSGGTDTQYF
>TRBJ2-2|-|TRBV5-4|-
TGTGCCAGCAGCCCGCTGGGGCTAGGCGGGGTCACCGGGGAGCTGTTTTTT
CASSPLGLGGVTGELFF
>TRBJ1-4|-|TRBV28|TRBD1
TGTGCCAGCAGTTTGGGCAGGACAGGGGAAGAAAAACTGTTTTTT
CASSLGRTGEEKLFF
>TRBJ2-5|-|TRBV19|TRBD2
TGTGCCAGTGCTAGCGGGATAGAGACCCAGTACTTC
CASASGIETQYF
>TRBJ2-1|few|TRBV20-1|-
TGCAGTGCTAGCGGTGCTCCAAGCCGAAACTACAATGAGCAGTTCTTC
CSASGAPSRNYNEQFF
>TRBJ2-7|few|TRBV5-8|-
TGTGCCAGCACCCGCGGACAGTTCTACGAGCAGTACTTC
CASTRGQFYEQYF
>TRBJ2-1|-|TRBV5-1|-
TGCGCCAGCAGCTCCCCCCTCGATAACTCCTACAATGAGCAGTTCTTC
CASSSPLDNSYNEQFF
>TRBJ1-5|few|TRBV20-1|-
TGCAGTGCTAGTTTAAAGCCGGGGGATCAGCCCCAGCATTTT
CSASLKPGDQPQHF
>TRBJ2-5|-|TRBV25-1|TRBD2
TGTGCCAGCAGTGAGGGGGGACTAGCCCCCCTCGTTCAAGAGACCCAGTACTTC
CASSEGGLAPLVQETQYF
>TRBJ1-1|many|TRBV11-2|-
TGTGCCAGCAGCTTAGATCGTGGGGTTGAAGCTTTCTTT
CASSLDRGVEAFF
>TRBJ2-2|-|TRBV20-1|-
TGCAGTGCTAGATCCCCCAGCGAGGTGGTTTGGAACACCGGGGAGCTGTTTTTT
CSARSPSEVVWNTGELFF
>TRBJ1-3|-|TRBV30|-
TGTGCCTGGATCCCAGGGTTGTGGGATTGGGCCGGAAACACCATATATTTT
CAWIPGLWDWAGNTIYF
>TRBJ2-5|-|TRBV3-1|-
TGTGCCAGCAGCCAAGTGAGGTATGATGACATTTGGGAGACCCAGTACTTC
CASSQVRYDDIWETQYF
>TRBJ2-7|many|TRBV7-9|-
TGTGCCAGCAGCTTAGCACCAGGGAGCCGCGAGCAGTACTTC
CASSLAPGSREQYF
>TRBJ2-1|-|TRBV12-3/TRBV12-4|TRBD2
TGTGCCAGCAGTCCCCTACGAGAAGCGGGAGTCAATGAGCAGTTCTTC
CASSPLREAGVNEQFF
>TRBJ2-5|many|TRBV18|-
TGTGCCAGCTCACCGGGACGGCGGCAAGAGACCCAGTACTTC
CASSPGRRQETQYF
>TRBJ2-7|-|TRBV24-1|TRBD2
TGTGCCACCAGTGTCCGTAGCGGGGACGAGCAGTACTTC
CATSVRSGDEQYF
>TRBJ1-1|many|TRBV28|-
TGTGCCAGCAGTTTTTCTCCGGGGATGACTGAAGCTTTCTTT
CASSFSPGMTEAFF
>TRBJ2-5|many|TRBV27|-
TGTGCCAGCAGTTTGACGGGGACGTACCAAGAGACCCAGTACTTC
CASSLTGTYQETQYF
>TRBJ1-1|few|TRBV7-2|-
TGTGCCAGCAGCTTAGGACTAGGGGCTCCGAACACTGAAGCTTTCTTT
CASSLGLGAPNTEAFF
>TRBJ1-3|-|TRBV18|-
TGTGCCAGCTCACCGGACGGTGGAAACACCATATATTTT
CASSPDGGNTIYF
>TRBJ2-1|few|TRBV11-2|TRBD1
TGTGCCAGCAGCCCGTGGGGGGGGGGGACAGGGGACTACAATGAGCAGTTCTTC
CASSPWGGGTGDYNEQFF
>TRBJ1-5|-|TRBV25-1|-
TGTGCCAGCAGTGACAGGGTCGATCAGCCCCAGCATTTT
CASSDRVDQPQHF
>TRBJ2-5|few|TRBV5-6|-
TGTGCCAGCACCAGGGGGGTTAGAGCCCAAGAGACCCAGTACTTC
CASTRGVRAQETQYF
>TRBJ2-7|many|TRBV28|TRBD1
TGTGCCAGCAGTTTAGTTGTGGGACAGGGCTCCTACGAGCAGTACTTC
CASSLVVGQGSYEQYF
>TRBJ2-5|few|TRBV28|-
TGTGCCAGCAGTGAGAATACAGGGGGAGGGGAGACCCAGTACTTC
CASSENTGGGETQYF
>TRBJ2-7|many|TRBV27|TRBD2
TGTGCCAGCAGTACAAGCGGGAGAAGCTACGAGCAGTACTTC
CASSTSGRSYEQYF
>TRBJ1-1|-|TRBV19|-
TGTGCCAGTAGTATTCGGGAGATCAACACTGAAGCTTTCTTT
CASSIREINTEAFF
>TRBJ1-5|-|TRBV6-1|-
TGTGCCAGCAGTGATTTGGGTAGGGGAAATCAGCCCCAGCATTTT
CASSDLGRGNQPQHF
>TRBJ2-1|-|TRBV19|TRBD1
TGTGCCAGTAGTTTCCGGACAGGGCTGAATGAGCAGTTCTTC
CASSFRTGLNEQFF
>TRBJ1-1|-|TRBV6-1|-
TGTGCCAGTAAAGCGGGATCCGAGAACACTGAAGCTTTCTTT
CASKAGSENTEAFF
>TRBJ2-1|-|TRBV30|-
TGTGCCAGTAGTTCGCTTAACAGGGATAATGAGCAGTTCTTC
CASSSLNRDNEQFF
>TRBJ1-1|-|TRBV10-3|-
TGTGCCATCAGTGGGACCATGAACACTGAAGCTTTCTTT
CAISGTMNTEAFF
>TRBJ1-3|few|TRBV2|-
TGTGCCCACGAGGGGTCGGGCCGAAACACCATATATTTT
CAHEGSGRNTIYF
>TRBJ2-7|many|TRBV12-3/TRBV12-4|TRBD2
TGTGCCAGCAGTTCCCGTAGCGGGAGGGCCTCCTACGAGCAGTACTTC
CASSSRSGRASYEQYF
>TRBJ1-2|-|TRBV14|-
TGTGCCAGCAGCCAAGAGAGGCGTCTCCATAATGGCTACACCTTC
CASSQERRLHNGYTF